Here is one TCR beta chain with its context. A few counts support this clone. What antigen it recognizes has not been identified. Qualities for individual bases were not recorded, and no much larger clone is one base off. The CDR3 runs 16 residues from the cysteine to the phenylalanine. Here the CDR3 DNA is all that survives: 48 bases in frame from base 1. V is trimmed back by 5 bases and J by 0 bases, and the junction contains 12 bases that no gene match accounts for. CDR1 and CDR2 are drawn from the germline V gene (reference sequence): DFQATT, SNEGSKA. The record originates from a study of metastatic and nonmetastatic thyroid tumors (dated by TCRdb to about 2020). In terms of the full investigation: Repertoires from peripheral blood and from tumor or nodule tissue samples of malignant and benign thyroid patients were compared.

The paper's findings and limits, for the study overall: In both blood and tumor samples, malignant tumors were reported to have significantly higher TCR beta diversity than benign nodules.

No patient had received any treatment before thyroid surgery. The study retrospectively analysed patient clinical samples collected from the early 2010s to the late 2010s using T-cell receptor beta sequencing. The library was produced with PCR. The data were produced on an Illumina HiSeq 4000. High-throughput sequencing was used to profile the CDR3 region of the TCR beta-chain in every patient. Turning to the authors' computational methods: A classifier to discriminate distant-metastatic papillary thyroid cancer patients was built from CDR3 differences across clinicopathological groups. To measure repertoire diversity the researchers used the Shannon index, while the Morisita-Horn index served to gauge how similar the tumor and blood repertoires were. TCRdb handled the public reads itself, with Q25 trimming in fastp and clone calling in MiXCR, and kept productive beta chains. The V and J calls were determined by TCRdb, not by the authors. The sample table records some 28,000 clones; under 25% of these occur just once. The ten largest clonotypes hold roughly two fifths of the sample.

The source is a female donor with papillary thyroid cancer or a benign thyroid nodule (not recorded which). Some clones in this sample may be carry-over from other donors' samples. Sequenced material: blood. The sequence links TRBV20-1 to TRBJ1-1; 7 bases in the middle match TRBD1. The CDR3 protein is CSALLPGGKMNTEAFF. The sequenced DNA is TGCAGTGCTCTACTGCCAGGGGGTAAAATGAACACTGAAGCTTTCTTT.